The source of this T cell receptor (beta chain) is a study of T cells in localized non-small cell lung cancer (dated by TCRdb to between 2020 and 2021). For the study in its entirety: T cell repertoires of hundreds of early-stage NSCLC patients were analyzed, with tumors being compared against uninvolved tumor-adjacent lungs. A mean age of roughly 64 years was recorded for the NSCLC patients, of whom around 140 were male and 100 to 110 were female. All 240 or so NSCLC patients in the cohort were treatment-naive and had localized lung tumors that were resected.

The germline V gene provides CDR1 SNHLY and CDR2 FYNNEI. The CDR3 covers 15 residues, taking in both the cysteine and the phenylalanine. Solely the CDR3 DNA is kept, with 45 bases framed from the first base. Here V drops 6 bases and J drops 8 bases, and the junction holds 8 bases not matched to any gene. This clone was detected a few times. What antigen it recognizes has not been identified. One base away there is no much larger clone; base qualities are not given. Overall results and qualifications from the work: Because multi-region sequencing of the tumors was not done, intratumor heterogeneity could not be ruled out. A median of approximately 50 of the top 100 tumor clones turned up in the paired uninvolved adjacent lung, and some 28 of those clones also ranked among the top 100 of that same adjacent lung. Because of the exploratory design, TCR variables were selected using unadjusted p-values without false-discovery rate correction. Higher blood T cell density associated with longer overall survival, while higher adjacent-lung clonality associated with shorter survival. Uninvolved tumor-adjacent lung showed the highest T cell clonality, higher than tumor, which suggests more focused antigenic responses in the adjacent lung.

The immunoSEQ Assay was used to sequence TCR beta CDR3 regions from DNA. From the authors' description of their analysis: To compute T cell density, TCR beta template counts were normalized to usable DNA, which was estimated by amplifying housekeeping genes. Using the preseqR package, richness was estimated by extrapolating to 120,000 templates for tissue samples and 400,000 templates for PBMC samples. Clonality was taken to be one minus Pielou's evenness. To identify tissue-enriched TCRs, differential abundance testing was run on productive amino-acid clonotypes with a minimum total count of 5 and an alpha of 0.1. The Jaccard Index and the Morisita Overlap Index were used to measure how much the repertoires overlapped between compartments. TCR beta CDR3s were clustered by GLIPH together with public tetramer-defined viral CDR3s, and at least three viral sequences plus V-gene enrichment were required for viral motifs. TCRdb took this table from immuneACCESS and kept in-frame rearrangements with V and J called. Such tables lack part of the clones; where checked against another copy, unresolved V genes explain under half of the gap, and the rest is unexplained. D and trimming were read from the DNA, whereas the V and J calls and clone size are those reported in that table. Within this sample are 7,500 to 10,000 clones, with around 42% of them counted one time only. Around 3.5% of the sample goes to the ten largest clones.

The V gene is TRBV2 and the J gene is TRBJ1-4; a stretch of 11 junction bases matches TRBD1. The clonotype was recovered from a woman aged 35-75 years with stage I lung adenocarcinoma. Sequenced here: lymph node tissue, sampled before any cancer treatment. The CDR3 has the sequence CASRDRGLLNEKLFF. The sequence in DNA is TGTGCCAGCAGGGACAGGGGGCTGTTAAACGAAAAACTGTTTTTT.